The rows below give T cell receptor beta chains drawn from one sample of a study of cytomegalovirus exposure and HLA in healthy donors. Here immunoSEQ multiplex PCR was the method, and the copy in TCRdb shows in-frame clones only, minus some. Here the sample spans 90,000 or so clones, roughly four fifths being singletons. The sample was PBMCs. These TCRs come from a man aged 30 to 45 in good health and CMV-seropositive. Both conserved end residues are part of each CDR3. Each record gives: clone size, V gene, J gene, D gene, CDR3 protein, CDR3 DNA. The D gene is left open where the match is weak. Rows give clone size only sometimes, using once, few, many, or a class for an expanded clone.

clone_size: -
v_call: TRBV9
j_call: TRBJ2-1
d_call: TRBD2
cdr3_aa: CASSEGLAGVRTYNEQFF
cdr3_nt: TGTGCCAGCAGCGAGGGACTAGCGGGAGTAAGGACCTACAATGAGCAGTTCTTC

clone_size: -
v_call: TRBV7-6
j_call: TRBJ1-6
d_call: TRBD1
cdr3_aa: CASSFRQGVNSPLHF
cdr3_nt: TGTGCCAGCAGCTTCCGCCAGGGGGTTAATTCACCCCTCCACTTT

clone_size: -
v_call: TRBV27
j_call: TRBJ2-7
d_call: TRBD2
cdr3_aa: CASSLSGGSEQYF
cdr3_nt: TGTGCCAGCAGTTTATCGGGGGGGAGCGAGCAGTACTTC

clone_size: -
v_call: TRBV7-9
j_call: TRBJ2-3
d_call: -
cdr3_aa: CSSSFGIGGLTDTQYF
cdr3_nt: TGTTCCAGCAGCTTTGGCATTGGAGGGCTGACAGATACGCAGTATTTT

clone_size: -
v_call: TRBV7-2
j_call: TRBJ2-2
d_call: -
cdr3_aa: CASSAPGADTGELFF
cdr3_nt: TGTGCCAGCAGCGCGCCGGGAGCGGACACCGGGGAGCTGTTTTTT

clone_size: -
v_call: TRBV4-1
j_call: TRBJ2-5
d_call: TRBD1
cdr3_aa: CASSQPGQGAHEQHF
cdr3_nt: TGCGCCAGCAGCCAGCCGGGACAGGGGGCCCACGAGCAGCACTTC

clone_size: -
v_call: TRBV18
j_call: TRBJ2-2
d_call: -
cdr3_aa: CASSPPGTPFTNTGELFF
cdr3_nt: TGTGCCAGCTCACCACCCGGGACACCCTTCACGAACACCGGGGAGCTGTTTTTT

clone_size: -
v_call: TRBV20-1
j_call: TRBJ2-1
d_call: -
cdr3_aa: CSARDVGLKFF
cdr3_nt: TGCAGTGCTAGAGATGTGGGACTCAAGTTCTTC

clone_size: -
v_call: TRBV18
j_call: TRBJ2-7
d_call: TRBD1
cdr3_aa: CASSPLGQGSEQYF
cdr3_nt: TGTGCCAGCTCACCACTAGGACAGGGGAGCGAGCAGTACTTC

clone_size: -
v_call: TRBV9
j_call: TRBJ2-7
d_call: TRBD2
cdr3_aa: CASSLRSLAGDEQYF
cdr3_nt: TGTGCCAGCAGCCTGCGTAGCCTAGCGGGAGACGAGCAGTACTTC

clone_size: -
v_call: TRBV11-3
j_call: TRBJ2-5
d_call: -
cdr3_aa: CASSLGQPPETQYF
cdr3_nt: TGTGCCAGCAGCTTAGGACAGCCTCCCGAGACCCAGTACTTC

clone_size: -
v_call: TRBV5-1
j_call: TRBJ1-6
d_call: -
cdr3_aa: CASSFTSGTNGSPLHF
cdr3_nt: TGCGCCAGCAGCTTCACCTCGGGGACTAACGGATCACCCCTCCACTTT

clone_size: -
v_call: TRBV6-5
j_call: TRBJ1-1
d_call: -
cdr3_aa: CASTSDRRDTEAFF
cdr3_nt: TGTGCCAGCACTTCCGACAGGAGAGACACTGAAGCTTTCTTT

clone_size: -
v_call: TRBV6-5
j_call: TRBJ2-7
d_call: -
cdr3_aa: CASSYFIGRDSYEQYF
cdr3_nt: TGTGCCAGCAGTTACTTCATCGGGCGGGACTCCTACGAGCAGTACTTC

clone_size: few
v_call: TRBV18
j_call: TRBJ2-7
d_call: TRBD1
cdr3_aa: CASSPPGTGGLRNEQYF
cdr3_nt: TGTGCCAGCTCACCACCTGGGACAGGGGGCTTAAGGAACGAGCAGTACTTC

clone_size: -
v_call: TRBV27
j_call: TRBJ2-4
d_call: TRBD2
cdr3_aa: CASSRTSGRLEAKNIQYF
cdr3_nt: TGTGCCAGCAGTAGGACTAGCGGTCGCCTGGAAGCCAAAAACATTCAGTACTTC

clone_size: -
v_call: TRBV5-5
j_call: TRBJ2-7
d_call: TRBD1
cdr3_aa: CASSRGQGDYEQYF
cdr3_nt: TGTGCCAGCAGCAGAGGACAGGGTGACTACGAGCAGTACTTC

clone_size: -
v_call: TRBV7-9
j_call: TRBJ2-3
d_call: -
cdr3_aa: CSSSLANTDTQYF
cdr3_nt: TGTTCCAGCAGCTTAGCCAACACAGATACGCAGTATTTT

clone_size: -
v_call: TRBV30
j_call: TRBJ2-3
d_call: -
cdr3_aa: CAWTPVTDTQYF
cdr3_nt: TGTGCCTGGACCCCCGTGACAGATACGCAGTATTTT

clone_size: few
v_call: TRBV7-2
j_call: TRBJ2-5
d_call: TRBD2
cdr3_aa: CASSLAYSGVQETQYF
cdr3_nt: TGTGCCAGCAGCTTAGCCTATAGCGGGGTTCAAGAGACCCAGTACTTC

clone_size: -
v_call: TRBV18
j_call: TRBJ2-3
d_call: -
cdr3_aa: CASSPDNTDTQYF
cdr3_nt: TGTGCCAGCTCTCCCGACAACACAGATACGCAGTATTTT

clone_size: -
v_call: TRBV6-6
j_call: TRBJ2-7
d_call: -
cdr3_aa: CASSSDGDSYEQYF
cdr3_nt: TGTGCCAGCAGTTCGGACGGGGACTCCTACGAGCAGTACTTC

clone_size: -
v_call: TRBV5-6
j_call: TRBJ2-1
d_call: -
cdr3_aa: CASSAFLLLVRSSYNEQFF
cdr3_nt: TGTGCCAGCAGCGCCTTCTTATTACTAGTACGATCCTCCTACAATGAGCAGTTCTTC

clone_size: -
v_call: TRBV7-6
j_call: TRBJ2-5
d_call: TRBD2
cdr3_aa: CASSLSSGRETQYF
cdr3_nt: TGTGCCAGCAGCTTATCTAGCGGGAGAGAGACCCAGTACTTC

clone_size: -
v_call: TRBV6-5
j_call: TRBJ2-1
d_call: TRBD2
cdr3_aa: CASSLSGGNNEQFF
cdr3_nt: TGTGCCAGCAGCTTATCGGGAGGGAATAATGAGCAGTTCTTC

clone_size: -
v_call: TRBV7-9
j_call: TRBJ1-5
d_call: -
cdr3_aa: CASSSQGNHQPQHF
cdr3_nt: TGTGCCAGCAGCTCACAGGGAAATCATCAGCCCCAGCATTTT

clone_size: -
v_call: TRBV25-1
j_call: TRBJ2-2
d_call: TRBD2
cdr3_aa: CASKAGGTNTGELFF
cdr3_nt: TGTGCCAGCAAGGCGGGAGGAACGAACACCGGGGAGCTGTTTTTT

clone_size: -
v_call: TRBV7-9
j_call: TRBJ1-2
d_call: -
cdr3_aa: CASISNLGEGGYTF
cdr3_nt: TGTGCCAGCATCTCCAACCTAGGGGAGGGCGGCTACACCTTC

clone_size: -
v_call: TRBV12-5
j_call: TRBJ2-7
d_call: TRBD2
cdr3_aa: CASGPGGGSYEQYF
cdr3_nt: TGTGCTAGTGGTCCGGGGGGGGGCAGCTACGAGCAGTACTTC

clone_size: few
v_call: TRBV30
j_call: TRBJ2-1
d_call: TRBD1
cdr3_aa: CAWSLSTGAYNEQFF
cdr3_nt: TGTGCCTGGAGTCTATCGACAGGGGCGTACAATGAGCAGTTCTTC

clone_size: -
v_call: TRBV18
j_call: TRBJ2-5
d_call: -
cdr3_aa: CASSPRTSKETQYF
cdr3_nt: TGTGCCAGCTCACCGCGAACGAGCAAAGAGACCCAGTACTTC

clone_size: -
v_call: TRBV28
j_call: TRBJ2-6
d_call: -
cdr3_aa: CATTGANVLTF
cdr3_nt: TGTGCCACTACTGGGGCCAACGTCCTGACTTTC

clone_size: once
v_call: TRBV28
j_call: TRBJ2-5
d_call: -
cdr3_aa: CASTAGGQGAGETQYF
cdr3_nt: TGTGCCAGCACCGCCGGGGGGCAGGGAGCGGGGGAGACCCAGTACTTC

clone_size: -
v_call: TRBV7-8
j_call: TRBJ2-1
d_call: -
cdr3_aa: CASSLGPGSGLTEQFF
cdr3_nt: TGTGCCAGCAGCTTAGGGCCCGGATCTGGACTGACTGAGCAGTTCTTC

clone_size: -
v_call: TRBV29-1
j_call: TRBJ2-2
d_call: -
cdr3_aa: CSVRASTVNTGELFF
cdr3_nt: TGCAGCGTTCGCGCCAGTACAGTAAACACCGGGGAGCTGTTTTTT

clone_size: -
v_call: TRBV5-1
j_call: TRBJ2-5
d_call: TRBD2
cdr3_aa: CASSSGTTNSETQYF
cdr3_nt: TGCGCCAGCAGCAGCGGGACTACGAATTCCGAGACCCAGTACTTC

clone_size: -
v_call: TRBV6-5
j_call: TRBJ2-7
d_call: -
cdr3_aa: CASSYGPLYEQYF
cdr3_nt: TGTGCCAGCAGTTACGGGCCCCTCTACGAGCAGTACTTC

clone_size: -
v_call: TRBV5-8
j_call: TRBJ2-5
d_call: -
cdr3_aa: CASSLGSGEETQYF
cdr3_nt: TGTGCCAGCAGCTTGGGCTCTGGGGAGGAGACCCAGTACTTC

clone_size: few
v_call: TRBV7-2
j_call: TRBJ2-1
d_call: -
cdr3_aa: CASSPLRNEQFF
cdr3_nt: TGTGCCAGCAGCCCACTACGGAATGAGCAGTTCTTC

clone_size: once
v_call: TRBV7-9
j_call: TRBJ1-1
d_call: -
cdr3_aa: CSSSYPATEAFF
cdr3_nt: TGTTCCAGCAGCTACCCCGCTACGGAAGCTTTCTTT

clone_size: -
v_call: TRBV6-6
j_call: TRBJ1-2
d_call: TRBD1
cdr3_aa: CASSYGTGSLAAGYTF
cdr3_nt: TGTGCCAGCAGTTACGGGACAGGGTCCCTTGCGGCGGGCTACACCTTC

clone_size: -
v_call: TRBV27
j_call: TRBJ1-5
d_call: TRBD1
cdr3_aa: CASSPLGQAYQPQHF
cdr3_nt: TGTGCCAGCAGTCCCCTAGGACAGGCCTATCAGCCCCAGCATTTT

clone_size: -
v_call: TRBV4-1
j_call: TRBJ2-7
d_call: -
cdr3_aa: CASSQVLLAGASYEQYF
cdr3_nt: TGCGCCAGCAGCCAAGTTCTACTGGCGGGGGCCTCCTACGAGCAGTACTTC

clone_size: -
v_call: TRBV19
j_call: TRBJ1-4
d_call: -
cdr3_aa: CASAEMGGLSEKLFF
cdr3_nt: TGTGCCAGCGCCGAGATGGGGGGGCTAAGTGAAAAACTGTTTTTT

clone_size: -
v_call: TRBV2
j_call: TRBJ1-5
d_call: TRBD1
cdr3_aa: CASSSTGEAQPQHF
cdr3_nt: TGTGCCAGCAGCTCGACAGGGGAGGCACAGCCCCAGCATTTT

clone_size: -
v_call: TRBV28
j_call: TRBJ1-2
d_call: -
cdr3_aa: CASSLGTGLKNYGYTF
cdr3_nt: TGTGCCAGCAGCCTCGGAACAGGGCTCAAAAACTATGGCTACACCTTC

clone_size: -
v_call: TRBV4-3
j_call: TRBJ2-1
d_call: TRBD2
cdr3_aa: CASSQEVAGGSFGDEQFF
cdr3_nt: TGCGCCAGCAGCCAAGAAGTGGCGGGAGGATCCTTTGGGGATGAGCAGTTCTTC

clone_size: -
v_call: TRBV5-1
j_call: TRBJ2-3
d_call: -
cdr3_aa: CASSPGTPSTDTQYF
cdr3_nt: TGCGCCAGCAGCCCCGGGACTCCTAGCACAGATACGCAGTATTTT

clone_size: few
v_call: TRBV6-5
j_call: TRBJ1-4
d_call: -
cdr3_aa: CASSYSTPNEKLFF
cdr3_nt: TGTGCCAGCAGTTACTCAACTCCAAATGAAAAACTGTTTTTT

clone_size: -
v_call: TRBV4-1
j_call: TRBJ2-6
d_call: TRBD1
cdr3_aa: CASSHQIRTGAGANVLTF
cdr3_nt: TGCGCCAGCAGCCACCAAATAAGAACAGGGGCTGGGGCCAACGTCCTGACTTTC

clone_size: -
v_call: TRBV7-9
j_call: TRBJ2-4
d_call: -
cdr3_aa: CASSFPERDSKNIQYF
cdr3_nt: TGTGCCAGCAGCTTTCCCGAAAGAGACAGCAAAAACATTCAGTACTTC

clone_size: -
v_call: TRBV11-2
j_call: TRBJ2-7
d_call: TRBD1
cdr3_aa: CASSLWGQGQGEQYF
cdr3_nt: TGTGCCAGCAGCTTATGGGGACAGGGGCAAGGCGAGCAGTACTTC

clone_size: -
v_call: TRBV4-1
j_call: TRBJ2-7
d_call: -
cdr3_aa: CASSRDTNAYEQYF
cdr3_nt: TGCGCCAGCAGCCGCGACACAAACGCTTACGAGCAGTACTTC